Below, 27 T cell receptor beta chains from the same sample are listed, as sequenced in a study of T cell responses to AZD1222 COVID-19 vaccine. Data came from immunoSEQ multiplex PCR; TCRdb stores just in-frame clones and leaves some out. The sample holds about 64,000 clones, about 89% seen once. The sample was peripheral blood, taken 28 days after the second dose of the MenACWY control vaccine. Receptors were obtained from an adult who received the MenACWY meningococcal vaccine as a control.

A single count supports this clone. The rearrangement links TRBV6-6 to TRBJ1-5; a weak D match, TRBD1 (6 bases). From germline, CDR1 is MNHNY and CDR2 SVGAGI (reference sequence). The V end was cut by 2 bases, the J end by 0 bases, with 11 bases between. This CDR3 is 16 amino acids long. CDR3 nucleotide sequence: TGTGCCAGCAGTTACGGGGGGCTATTTAGCAATCAGCCCCAGCATTTT. Its translation is CASSYGGLFSNQPQHF.

The chain joins TRBV27 to TRBJ1-4, with 7 bases fitting TRBD1. CDR3 size: 15 residues. The trim removed 3 bases at V and 8 bases at J, leaving 9 bases unmatched. Germline assignment: CDR1 MNHEY and CDR2 SMNVEV (reference sequence). The CDR3 sequence is CASSLSGTAGEKLFF. CDR3 nucleotide sequence: TGTGCCAGCAGTTTGTCTGGGACAGCCGGCGAAAAACTGTTTTTT.

The V and J genes are TRBV18 and TRBJ2-7; a possible D gene is TRBD2 (5 bases). This CDR3 region has 15 residues. V lost 6 bases and J lost 1, with 16 bases in between. Germline V gene sequence: CDR1 KGHSH, CDR2 LQKENI. Written as DNA, the CDR3 is TGTGCCAGCTCGCTCGCGGTGGGGAGTTCCTACGAGCAGTACTTC. Translation gives CASSLAVGSSYEQYF.

The V and J genes are TRBV3-1 (or the pseudogene TRBV3-2) and TRBJ2-7, with D tentatively TRBD2 (6 bases). V dropped 8 bases and J dropped 3 bases, with 11 bases sitting between them. This CDR3 has 12 residues. Germline values: CDR1 LGHDT, CDR2 YNNKEL (reference sequence). CDR3 protein: CASGTSYYEQYF. The CDR3 coding sequence is TGTGCCAGCGGAACTAGCTACTACGAGCAGTACTTC.

The rearrangement joins TRBV9 to TRBJ1-4, with 9 bases aligning to TRBD1. Losses at the gene ends were 3 bases for V and 4 bases for J; bases not matched to a gene: 4. CDR3 length: 15 amino acids. Germline assignment: CDR1 SGDLS and CDR2 YYNGEE. CDR3 in amino acids: CASSAGTGLNEKLFF. The CDR3 bases are TGTGCCAGCAGCGCGGGGACAGGGCTTAATGAAAAACTGTTTTTT.

The chain uses TRBV24-1 and TRBJ2-2, with D possibly being TRBD1 or TRBD2 (7 bases each). The CDR3 is made up of 15 amino acids. CDR1 is KGHDR and CDR2 is SFDVKD in the germline V gene. Trimming removed 4 bases from V and 3 bases from J, with 11 bases in between. The CDR3 DNA follows: TGTGCCACCAGTGAAGCGGGACAGTACACCGGGGAGCTGTTTTTT. It translates to CATSEAGQYTGELFF.

The CDR3 protein is CASSIGGDRSYEQYF. DNA of the CDR3: TGTGCCAGTAGTATTGGGGGGGACAGGAGCTACGAGCAGTACTTC. J is TRBJ2-7 and V is TRBV19, with a tentative D call TRBD1 (8 bases). Germline assignment: CDR1 LNHDA and CDR2 SQIVND (reference sequence). The CDR3 is 15 residues long. The V and J ends lost 3 bases and 3 bases respectively, with 15 bases between them.

This clone was found a few times. The chain employs TRBV6-5 and TRBJ1-1, with D uncertain. Germline V gives CDR1 MNHEY, CDR2 SVGAGI. The germline V and J ends were trimmed by 6 bases and 3 bases, with 14 bases remaining between them. The CDR3 is 14 residues long. The CDR3 DNA reads TGTGCCAGCAGCTACACCGGAGGGCACACTGAAGCTTTCTTT. Translating gives CASSYTGGHTEAFF.

V usage is TRBV14 and J usage is TRBJ1-2; D is perhaps TRBD1 (5 bases). The length of the CDR3 is 15 residues. V lost 0 bases, J lost 7 bases, and 15 bases lay in between. Germline loops: CDR1 SGHDN, CDR2 FVKESK. This CDR3 is CASSQEYGGDPGYTF. The CDR3 DNA reads as TGTGCCAGCAGCCAAGAATATGGGGGGGATCCTGGCTACACCTTC.

The genes are TRBV3-1 (or the pseudogene TRBV3-2) and TRBJ2-7; D is ambiguous. The CDR3 is 13 amino acids. From germline, CDR1 is LGHDT and CDR2 YNNKEL (reference sequence). Trimming took off 0 bases at V and 4 bases at J, with 7 bases between the two ends. The CDR3 nucleotides read TGTGCCAGCAGCCAAGAAGAGCGTTACGAGCAGTACTTC. Its translation: CASSQEERYEQYF.

The chain links TRBV15 to TRBJ2-7, with a possible D match to TRBD1 (6 bases). CDR1 is LNHNV, CDR2 YYDKDF, per germline (reference sequence). V gave up 6 bases and J gave up 5 bases, with 11 bases separating them. CDR3 size: 12 residues. CDR3 coding DNA: TGTGCCACCAGAGAGGGGGAACACGAGCAGTACTTC. It encodes CATREGEHEQYF. Looking up the rest from reference TRBV15 and TRBJ2-7 gives the full variable domain: DAMVIQNPRYQVTQFGKPVTLSCSQTLNHNVMYWYQQKSSQAPKLLFHYYDKDFNNEADTPDNFQSRRPNTSFCFLDIRSPGLGDTAMYLCATREGEHEQYFGPGTRLTVT.

J is TRBJ1-5 and V is TRBV28; TRBD1 agrees at 8 bases. The ends lost 7 bases at V and 3 bases at J; junction bases unmatched: 8. Germline assignment: CDR1 MDHEN and CDR2 SYDVKM. The CDR3 totals 15 residues. The DNA of the CDR3 is TGTGCCAGCAATACCGGGACAGGCTACAATCAGCCCCAGCATTTT. It specifies CASNTGTGYNQPQHF.

The chain is built from TRBV19 and TRBJ1-6; D might be TRBD1 (6 bases). The CDR3 covers 13 residues. The V end lost 6 bases, the J end lost 11 bases, and 14 bases lay between the germline ends. The V gene's germline CDR1 is LNHDA and CDR2 SQIVND (reference sequence). DNA of the CDR3: TGTGCCAGTAGAGGGGGAACAGTCACACCCCTCCACTTT. The encoded protein is CASRGGTVTPLHF.

The V and J genes are TRBV9 and TRBJ2-3; 14 bases agree with TRBD2. V lost 4 bases, J lost 10 bases, and 11 bases stayed unmatched. There are 16 residues in the CDR3. Germline V gene lookup returns CDR1 SGDLS and CDR2 YYNGEE. CDR3 in DNA: TGTGCCAGCAGCATAAGCGGGACTAGCGGGAGTGATCCGCAGTATTTT. This sequence encodes CASSISGTSGSDPQYF. Supplemented by reference TRBV9 and TRBJ2-3, the full variable domain reads DSGVTQTPKHLITATGQRVTLRCSPRSGDLSVYWYQQSLDQGLQFLIQYYNGEERAKGNILERFSAQQFPDLHSELNLSSLELGDSALYFCASSISGTSGSDPQYFGPGTRLTVL.

V is TRBV11-2 and J is TRBJ2-7, with D tentatively TRBD2 (5 bases). The V gene lost 2 bases and the J gene lost 2 bases, with 13 bases spanning the gap. Germline loops: CDR1 SGHAT, CDR2 FQNNGV. This CDR3 region has 15 residues. In nucleotides, the CDR3 is TGTGCCAGCAGCTTATCAGCGGACGGGACCTACGAGCAGTACTTC. Translation: CASSLSADGTYEQYF.

V usage is TRBV6-2 or TRBV6-3 and J usage is TRBJ1-6; D may be TRBD1 (5 bases). Germline V lookup: CDR1 MNHEY, CDR2 SVGEGT. The CDR3 extends over 16 amino acids. Trimming stripped 2 bases from V and 8 bases from J, with 16 bases between. CDR3 nucleotide sequence: TGTGCCAGCAGTTACGGTCCGGGGGTGTCTGATTCACCCCTCCACTTT. Amino acids: CASSYGPGVSDSPLHF.

The chain joins TRBV7-2 to TRBJ2-7; 11 bases line up with TRBD1. Looked up from germline, CDR1 is SGHTA and CDR2 is FQGNSA. V trimming: 6 bases; J trimming: 4 bases; junction bases outside the gene matches: 5. CDR3 length: 14 residues. CDR3 protein: CASRDRGLPYEQYF. In nucleotides, the CDR3 is TGTGCCAGCAGGGACAGGGGGCTGCCTTACGAGCAGTACTTC. Together with reference TRBV7-2 and TRBJ2-7, the CDR3 gives the full variable domain: GAGVSQSPSNKVTEKGKDVELRCDPISGHTALYWYRQSLGQGLEFLIYFQGNSAPDKSGLPSDRFSAERTGGSVSTLTIQRTQQEDSAVYLCASRDRGLPYEQYFGPGTRLTVT.

This sequence joins TRBV28 and TRBJ1-5; D remains unclear. V was pared by 6 bases and J by 4 bases, with 13 bases between. The CDR3 length is 14 residues. The germline V gene has CDR1 MDHEN and CDR2 SYDVKM. In DNA, the CDR3 is TGTGCCAGCAGCCAAGAGGCGGTGAATCAGCCCCAGCATTTT. Translated, it gives CASSQEAVNQPQHF.

J is TRBJ1-6 and V is TRBV5-6; the D gene is possibly TRBD1 (6 bases). Per germline, CDR1 SGHDT and CDR2 YYEEEE. Between the trimmed V and J ends, which lost 4 bases and 10 bases, there was a span of 9 bases. The CDR3 covers 12 residues. The CDR3 protein is CASSLRGSPLHF. The DNA for the CDR3 is TGTGCCAGCAGCCTCAGGGGATCACCCCTCCACTTT.

This rearrangement joins TRBV27 to TRBJ2-3; tentative D call: TRBD2 (6 bases). CDR1 and CDR2 from the germline V gene are MNHEY and SMNVEV (reference sequence). With 6 bases removed from V and 0 bases from J, the gap between germline ends came to 13 bases. This CDR3 comprises 15 residues. The CDR3 loop reads CASRGGDFSTDTQYF. CDR3 in DNA: TGTGCCAGCAGAGGCGGGGACTTCAGCACAGATACGCAGTATTTT.

This chain uses TRBV24-1 with TRBJ2-2; D call uncertain. Germline V gene sequence: CDR1 KGHDR, CDR2 SFDVKD. Trimming removed 1 base from V and 4 bases from J, with 0 bases in between. This CDR3 region has 12 residues. The CDR3 is CATSDFTGELFF. The CDR3 nucleotides are TGTGCCACCAGTGATTTCACCGGGGAGCTGTTTTTT.

This chain uses TRBV5-1 with TRBJ2-7; 7 bases agree with TRBD1. Germline trimming cut 2 bases from V and 6 bases from J; bases unmatched to any gene: 11. The CDR3 has 15 residues. Germline CDR1 reads SGHRS; CDR2 reads YFSETQ. CDR3 nucleotides: TGCGCCAGCAGCTTTAGACAGGGTGAGATGGGCGAGCAGTACTTC. Its translation is CASSFRQGEMGEQYF.

The V gene is TRBV2, the J gene TRBJ2-7, with no clear D. Germline V CDR1 and CDR2: SNHLY, FYNNEI. V was cut by 8 bases and J by 0 bases, with 14 bases left in between. The CDR3 spans 14 residues. CDR3 region: CASVPDLSSYEQYF. In DNA, the CDR3 is TGTGCCAGCGTTCCGGACCTTAGCTCCTACGAGCAGTACTTC. The variable domain in full, with the rest retrieved from reference TRBV2 and TRBJ2-7, is EPEVTQTPSHQVTQMGQEVILRCVPISNHLYFYWYRQILGQKVEFLVSFYNNEISEKSEIFDDQFSVERPDGSNFTLKIRSTKLEDSAMYFCASVPDLSSYEQYFGPGTRLTVT.

This chain links TRBV7-8 with TRBJ1-5; TRBD1 matches at 8 bases. The germline CDR1 and CDR2 sequences are SGHVS and FQNEAQ. V was clipped by 1 base and J by 0 bases; unmatched bases: 8. The CDR3 sequence is 18 residues long. The DNA for the CDR3 is TGTGCCAGCAGCTTAGGGGACAGGAACATTTATAGCAATCAGCCCCAGCATTTT. It translates to CASSLGDRNIYSNQPQHF.

The V and J genes are TRBV19 and TRBJ2-4; no definite D call. In germline, CDR1 is LNHDA, CDR2 SQIVND (reference sequence). CDR3 length: 13 amino acids. V was trimmed by 5 bases and J by 4 bases, leaving 9 bases between them. The CDR3: CASSPTDKNIQYF. The DNA for the CDR3 is TGTGCCAGTAGTCCGACCGATAAAAACATTCAGTACTTC.

V usage is TRBV6-5 and J usage is TRBJ1-5; 10 nucleotides align to TRBD1. The CDR3 spans 13 residues. CDR1 and CDR2 (germline): MNHEY, SVGAGI. V shed 5 bases and J 7 bases; nucleotides not matched to a gene: 2. The CDR3 protein is CASSRDRGQPQHF. CDR3 bases: TGTGCCAGCAGTAGGGACAGGGGACAGCCCCAGCATTTT.

J is TRBJ2-3 and V is TRBV27, with unresolved D. The CDR3 is 17 residues long. The ends were cut back, 1 base at V and 0 bases at J, with 14 bases in the middle. Germline V gives CDR1 MNHEY, CDR2 SMNVEV (reference sequence). The CDR3 reads CASSLFVAGSSTDTQYF. CDR3 sequence (DNA): TGTGCCAGCAGTTTATTCGTCGCAGGTTCTAGCACAGATACGCAGTATTTT.